These T cell receptor beta chains were read from a single sample in a study of early T cells in non-severe SARS-CoV-2 infection. TCRdb fed the 5' RACE reads into MiXCR, producing one record per CDR3 protein. The sample lists approximately 71,000 distinct CDR3 sequences; roughly 11% were seen once. What was sequenced was whole blood. The source is an adult who was a healthcare worker with PCR-confirmed SARS-CoV-2 infection or an uninfected control (not recorded which). Each CDR3 is given without its conserved first and last residue. Each record gives: V gene, D gene, CDR3 protein. A D gene is named only where the DNA matches it firmly.

V gene: TRBV20-1; D gene: -; CDR3 protein: SASGSADTQY
V gene: TRBV20-1; D gene: -; CDR3 protein: SASPRTRPYEQY
V gene: TRBV12-3/TRBV12-4; D gene: TRBD1; CDR3 protein: ASSDRGRETQY
V gene: TRBV14; D gene: -; CDR3 protein: ASSPRIQETQY
V gene: TRBV5-1; D gene: -; CDR3 protein: ASSQAYEQY
V gene: TRBV4-1; D gene: -; CDR3 protein: ASSQVGYPEAF
V gene: TRBV28; D gene: -; CDR3 protein: ASGGRRDSPLH
V gene: TRBV12-3/TRBV12-4; D gene: -; CDR3 protein: ASSFGGQSQETQY
V gene: TRBV20-1; D gene: TRBD2; CDR3 protein: SARDAGGPYNEQF
V gene: TRBV5-1; D gene: -; CDR3 protein: ASSLALQEAHEQY